This TCR beta chain is from a study of T-cell memory formation after mild COVID-19 (dated by TCRdb to 2020 to 2022). Background on the whole study: TCR sequence clusters from the two donors were largely donor specific. In a couple of donors, T-cell clones that expanded and contracted after mild COVID-19 were tracked by sequencing TCRalpha and TCRbeta repertoires over time. The cohort was made up of two young adult volunteers, one female and one male, who were previously healthy. Broad study findings and their caveats: Only two mild cases were covered by the study, and larger cohorts that include severe cases with pre-infection samples were considered necessary. From day 15 to 85, contracting clones showed balanced CD4/CD8 phenotypes, whereas a second wave of clones that expanded from day 15 to 37 leaned towards CD4+. Some responding clones were found in pre-infection memory, which suggests that pre-existing cross-reactive memory T cells took part in the SARS-CoV-2 response. Contracting CD4+ clones turned up mainly in the CM and EM memory subsets, whereas EMRA was where CD8+ clones were enriched. SARS-CoV-2 specificity was not confirmed for the second-wave clones peaking on day 37.

The CDR3 sequence holds 12 residues, the cysteine and phenylalanine included. Just CDR3 DNA is preserved here, 36 bases in frame from base 1. CDR1 and CDR2 were assigned from the germline V gene (reference sequence) as DFQATT and SNEGSKA. Points on this clonotype: Its antigen is still unknown. There are no base qualities to consult, and no much larger clone falls within one base.

For sequencing, an Illumina NovaSeq 6000 was employed. cDNA libraries for TCRalpha and TCRbeta were prepared by 5'RACE using constant-segment primers, with sample barcodes and unique molecular identifiers added. Trizol reagent was used to extract RNA from every sample. Amplification of the libraries took two PCR steps, and the second step added a second sample barcode plus Illumina TruSeq adapters. Libraries were sequenced on an Illumina NovaSeq with 2 x 150 bp paired-end reads. The authors' pipeline ran thus. Reads were demultiplexed and collapsed into UMI-guided consensus sequences with migec v1.2.7. Using mixcr v2.1.11, the UMI consensuses were aligned to TRA and TRB V and J templates and assembled into clonotypes. Clonotypes were classified as expanded or contracted when called significant by both edgeR and NoisET, with noise models trained on biological replicates. For edgeR calls, a false discovery rate-adjusted p below 0.01 and a log2 fold-change threshold of 1 were applied. As an exploratory analysis of dynamics, max-normalized trajectories of the 1000 most abundant clonotypes were examined with PCA combined with hierarchical clustering. Separately sequenced CD4+ and CD8+ repertoires were used to assign the CD4 or CD8 phenotype of responding clones. Starting from the raw public reads, TCRdb applied fastp trimming at Q25, assembled clones with MiXCR and retained in-frame beta chains. Every CDR3 protein is listed once, alongside the most common genes and DNA of its rows. The V and J calls were not made by the authors but by TCRdb's processing. Present in this sample are 350,000 or so distinct CDR3 sequences, under 25% of which were seen just once. The ten largest make up approximately 12% of the sample.

Ficoll-Paque density gradient centrifugation was used to isolate PBMCs. The sequence derives from an adult woman who had mild COVID-19 (a few samples of this study predate the infection). The sample titles of this study are shuffled in the database, so cell type and time point are left out; the donor was told from shared clones. The chain uses TRBV20-1 and TRBJ1-2, with TRBD1 as a weak D call on 6 bases. Sequenced sample: PBMCs or a T cell subset sorted from them (not recorded which). The DNA is TGCGGAAGGACAGATAATAACTATGGCTACACCTTC. Its protein is CGRTDNNYGYTF.